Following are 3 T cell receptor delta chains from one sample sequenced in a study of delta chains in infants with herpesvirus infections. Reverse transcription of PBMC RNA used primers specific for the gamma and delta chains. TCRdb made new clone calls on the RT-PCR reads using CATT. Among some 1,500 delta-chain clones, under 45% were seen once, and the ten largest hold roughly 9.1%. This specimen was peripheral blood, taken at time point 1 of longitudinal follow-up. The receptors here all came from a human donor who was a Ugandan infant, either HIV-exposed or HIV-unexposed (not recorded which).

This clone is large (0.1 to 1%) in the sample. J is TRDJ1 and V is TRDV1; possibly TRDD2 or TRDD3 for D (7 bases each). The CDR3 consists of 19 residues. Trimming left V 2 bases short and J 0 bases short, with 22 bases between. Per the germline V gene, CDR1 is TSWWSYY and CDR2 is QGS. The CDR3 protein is CALGECFLRGIHNTDKLIF. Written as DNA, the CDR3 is TGTGCTCTTGGGGAATGCTTCCTAAGGGGGATTCATAACACCGATAAACTCATCTTT.

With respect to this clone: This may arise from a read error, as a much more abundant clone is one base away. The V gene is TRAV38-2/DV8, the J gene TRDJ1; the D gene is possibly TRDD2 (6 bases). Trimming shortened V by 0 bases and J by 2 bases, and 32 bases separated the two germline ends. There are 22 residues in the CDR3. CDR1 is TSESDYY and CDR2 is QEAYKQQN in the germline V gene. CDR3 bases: TGTGCTTATAGGAGCGAAGTCCCGCGGCCTTCCCTAAGACGGATTGGGACCGATAAACTCATCTTT. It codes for CAYRSEVPRPSLRRIGTDKLIF.

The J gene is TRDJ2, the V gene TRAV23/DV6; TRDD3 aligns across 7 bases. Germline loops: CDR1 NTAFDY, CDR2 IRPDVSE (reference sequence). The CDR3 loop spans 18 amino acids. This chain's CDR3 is CAMDSTCGGPNLTAQLFF. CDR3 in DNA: TGTGCCATGGACTCTACGTGTGGGGGACCTAATTTGACAGCACAACTCTTCTTT.